This TCR beta chain was identified in a study of a mutant IDH1 vaccine in newly diagnosed glioma. Across the study: Vaccine dosing followed radiotherapy by 4-6 weeks, or accompanied temozolomide cycles. Of the patients given treatment, 62.5% were male and about 38% were female, and a mean age of approximately 37 years was recorded. Earlier therapy was either radiotherapy, temozolomide, or both, and most got both. The study's findings and limits: Of all patients, about 93% showed vaccine-induced immune responses.

The CDR3 length is 16 residues. Between the trimmed V and J ends, which lost 4 bases and 1 base, there was a span of 16 bases. Germline CDR1 is SGHVS and CDR2 is FNYEAQ. Some clones are missing from TCRdb's copy, which holds only in-frame ones; the method was immunoSEQ multiplex PCR. The data contain around 50,000 clones, approximately 84% of them singletons. Concerning this clone itself: Its cognate antigen is unknown.

Time point indicated: week 47, end of study. Each dose delivered 300 ug of mutant IDH1 20-mer peptide subcutaneously with imiquimod. V is TRBV7-6 and J is TRBJ1-1; possibly TRBD1 for D (5 bases). Sequenced material: PBMCs, taken from a glioma patient whose treatment included an IDH1 peptide vaccine. This receptor was obtained from a woman aged 25 to 39 with glioma. Some clones in this sample may be carry-over from other donors' samples. CDR3 region: CASSSPPQGTNTEAFF. In DNA form, the CDR3 reads TGTGCCAGCAGCTCGCCCCCCCAGGGTACGAACACTGAAGCTTTCTTT.